This is a list of T cell receptor beta chains from one sample in a study of PD-L1 blockade in urothelial cancer. Repertoires were generated with immunoSEQ multiplex PCR, while TCRdb's copy carries only in-frame clones and drops some. This table has about 130,000 clones, roughly 83% appearing once. Sample: PBMCs, taken around atezolizumab (anti-PD-L1) treatment. The receptors come from a man aged 50-60 years with urothelial cancer. Each CDR3 is given with its conserved first and last residue. A D gene is named only where the DNA matches it firmly. Rows may omit the clone size; those that give it use once, few, many or a size class.

TRBJ2-1,TRBD2,TRBV29-1,NA,TGCAGCGTTGGACTAGCGGGAGGCTTACACAATGAGCAGTTCTTC,CSVGLAGGLHNEQFF
TRBJ2-1,TRBD2,TRBV9,NA,TGTGCCAGCAGCGTAGACCTAGCGGGAGTAAATGAGCAGTTCTTC,CASSVDLAGVNEQFF
TRBJ1-4,NA,TRBV4-2,NA,TGTGCCAGCAGCCAAGATAACGGACTATGGGAAAAACTGTTTTTT,CASSQDNGLWEKLFF
TRBJ2-1,NA,TRBV27,NA,TGTGCCAGCACGCGAGGCTCCTACAATGAGCAGTTCTTC,CASTRGSYNEQFF
TRBJ2-3,NA,TRBV9,NA,TGTGCCAGCACCCCGGCGGGATCTAGGGCAGATACGCAGTATTTT,CASTPAGSRADTQYF
TRBJ2-1,TRBD2,TRBV5-1,few,TGCGCCAGCAGCACCCTGACTAGCGGGAGTGGCCATGAGCAGTTCTTC,CASSTLTSGSGHEQFF
TRBJ1-2,TRBD1,TRBV5-1,NA,TGCGCCAGCAGGCCGACAGGGGGCGCGGGCTATGGCTACACCTTC,CASRPTGGAGYGYTF
TRBJ2-3,TRBD1,TRBV11-2,NA,TGTGCCAGCAGCTCTCCAGGGACAGGGGGCGGAGGTACGCAGTATTTT,CASSSPGTGGGGTQYF
TRBJ2-1,TRBD2,TRBV7-2,NA,TGTGCCAGCAGCCCATCTAGCGGGAGGATGTATGAGCAGTTCTTC,CASSPSSGRMYEQFF
TRBJ1-4,TRBD1,TRBV5-1,NA,TGCGCCAGCGGACCGGGACAGGGCCTAGAAAAACTGTTTTTT,CASGPGQGLEKLFF
TRBJ2-3,TRBD2,TRBV7-3,NA,TGTGCCAGCAGCTCCCCTCGGACTAGCGGGAGGGCCGCTGATACGCAGTATTTT,CASSSPRTSGRAADTQYF
TRBJ2-3,TRBD2,TRBV29-1,NA,TGCAGCGCTCCGAGTGGGGCGGGAGCGCCAGATACGCAGTATTTT,CSAPSGAGAPDTQYF
TRBJ2-1,TRBD1,TRBV19,NA,TGTGCCAGTAGTTTGACAGGGGCAGGCGCTGCCAGGAATGAGCAGTTCTTC,CASSLTGAGAARNEQFF
TRBJ1-1,TRBD1,TRBV14,NA,TGTGCCAGCAGCCAAGATTTCGGGACAGGCCTGAACACTGAAGCTTTCTTT,CASSQDFGTGLNTEAFF
TRBJ2-1,NA,TRBV5-1,NA,TGCGCCAGCAGCTTTTCGGGGGTTGGTGAGCAGTTCTTC,CASSFSGVGEQFF
TRBJ1-1,NA,TRBV25-1,NA,TGTGCCAGCAGTCCTCATAGGGGAATTGAAGCTTTCTTT,CASSPHRGIEAFF
TRBJ2-5,NA,TRBV5-1,NA,TGCGCCAGCAGCTTGTTTGGCAGGGGCTTGTCCCCGTACCAAGAGACCCAGTACTTC,CASSLFGRGLSPYQETQYF
TRBJ2-2,NA,TRBV9,NA,TGTGCCAGCAGGGAAAGACTAGATAACACCGGGGAGCTGTTTTTT,CASRERLDNTGELFF
TRBJ2-2,NA,TRBV28,NA,TGTGCCAGCAGTTTTCAGAACACCGGGGAGCTGTTTTTT,CASSFQNTGELFF
TRBJ2-1,NA,TRBV9,NA,TGTGCCAGCAGCGTAGTGGGGAGCCTTCTCAATGAGCAGTTCTTC,CASSVVGSLLNEQFF
TRBJ2-7,TRBD2,TRBV19,once,TGTGCCAGTAGCCAGACTAGCGGGAGGCAGTACTTC,CASSQTSGRQYF
TRBJ2-7,NA,TRBV7-2,NA,TGTGCCAGCAGCCGTCCTGCGGACGAGCAGTACTTC,CASSRPADEQYF
TRBJ1-6,TRBD1,TRBV27,NA,TGTGCCAGCAGCTTGATGGGGGACAGGGGGCTTTCACCCCTCCACTTT,CASSLMGDRGLSPLHF
TRBJ2-7,NA,TRBV11-1,NA,TGTGCCAGCAGCCCCCAGGGGCCCTTGGGATACGAGCAGTACTTC,CASSPQGPLGYEQYF
TRBJ1-6,NA,TRBV30,NA,TGTGCCTGGAATTCAGGGGCGAGGGGGAATTCACCCCTCCACTTT,CAWNSGARGNSPLHF
TRBJ2-1,TRBD1,TRBV15,NA,TGTGCCACCAGCACCGGGACAGGGCTGCAGTTCTTC,CATSTGTGLQFF
TRBJ2-1,TRBD2,TRBV5-4,NA,TGTGCCAGCAGCCCCATTGTGGGCGGGGGTTCCTACAATGAGCAGTTCTTC,CASSPIVGGGSYNEQFF
TRBJ2-1,TRBD2,TRBV11-3,NA,TGTGCCAGCAGCTCGAGGGGAGGACTAGCGTCAGAAAGGGGGTACAATGAGCAGTTCTTC,CASSSRGGLASERGYNEQFF
TRBJ2-1,TRBD2,TRBV7-6,NA,TGTGCCAGCAGCCACTATAGCGGGAGGGCCCTCTACAATGAGCAGTTCTTC,CASSHYSGRALYNEQFF
TRBJ2-3,NA,TRBV30,NA,TGTGCCTGGAGTGTACAGGGCGGTACAGATACGCAGTATTTT,CAWSVQGGTDTQYF
TRBJ2-7,NA,TRBV18,NA,TGTGCCAGCTCACCACCGGCCCTCCACGAGCAGTACTTC,CASSPPALHEQYF
TRBJ2-2,TRBD1,TRBV11-3,NA,TGTGCCAGCAGCTACGAACCGGACAGGGTTCGGACCGGGGAGCTGTTTTTT,CASSYEPDRVRTGELFF
TRBJ2-7,TRBD1,TRBV4-1,NA,TGCGCCAGCAGATCGTCGACAGGGAGAAACCACGAGCAGTACTTC,CASRSSTGRNHEQYF
TRBJ2-1,TRBD2,TRBV28,NA,TGTGCCAGCAGTCCGAATAGCGGGATCACTTACAATGAGCAGTTCTTC,CASSPNSGITYNEQFF
TRBJ1-6,TRBD1,TRBV28,NA,TGTGCCAGCAGAACTCCCCGGACAGGAGCTTATAATTCACCCCTCCACTTT,CASRTPRTGAYNSPLHF
TRBJ2-1,NA,TRBV14,NA,TGTGCCAGCAGTCGACGGGGTCAGAGAGCCTACAATGAGCAGTTCTTC,CASSRRGQRAYNEQFF
TRBJ2-5,NA,TRBV5-8,NA,TGTGCCAGCACCCGCCTACAGGGTGTCCAAGAGACCCAGTACTTC,CASTRLQGVQETQYF
TRBJ1-5,NA,TRBV27,NA,TGTGCCAGCAGTTTACGGGTGACAGGCAATCAGCCCCAGCATTTT,CASSLRVTGNQPQHF
TRBJ1-2,NA,TRBV5-1,NA,TGCGCCAGCAGCCCACTACAACAAGGAGTCTATGGCTACACCTTC,CASSPLQQGVYGYTF
TRBJ2-1,TRBD2,TRBV4-2,NA,TGTGCCAGCAGGCAACTAGCGGGAGGGTCCTACAATGAGCAGTTCTTC,CASRQLAGGSYNEQFF
TRBJ1-5,NA,TRBV15,few,TGTGCCACCAGCAGAGAGGACACCTATAGCAATCAGCCCCAGCATTTT,CATSREDTYSNQPQHF
TRBJ2-1,TRBD1,TRBV7-6,NA,TGTGCCAGCAGCTCAGGACAGGGGTCCTACAATGAGCAGTTCTTC,CASSSGQGSYNEQFF
TRBJ2-1,TRBD2,TRBV5-4,NA,TGTGCCAGCAGCTCGGGACTAGCGGGAGGGGGATCCTACAATGAGCAGTTCTTC,CASSSGLAGGGSYNEQFF
TRBJ1-5,NA,TRBV4-1,few,TGCGCCAGCAGCCAGGACAGATCTAGCAATCAGCCCCAGCATTTT,CASSQDRSSNQPQHF
TRBJ2-7,TRBD1,TRBV5-5,NA,TGTGCCAGCAGCTCATTACGGGACAGGACCTACGAGCAGTACTTC,CASSSLRDRTYEQYF
TRBJ2-3,TRBD1,TRBV30,NA,TGTGCCTGGAGTATGCCACAGGGGGCGGGTAGGGATACGCAGTATTTT,CAWSMPQGAGRDTQYF
TRBJ1-5,NA,TRBV6-5,NA,TGTGCCAGCAGTTACAGGAGGGAATGGAGCAATCAGCCCCAGCATTTT,CASSYRREWSNQPQHF
TRBJ1-1,NA,TRBV19,NA,TGTGCCAGTAAACGTCCCGAAAGCCGCACTGAAGCTTTCTTT,CASKRPESRTEAFF